This is a list of T cell receptor beta chains from one sample in a study of regulatory T cells in long-lasting Graves disease. Each CDR3 protein gets one entry after TCRdb re-called the multiplex PCR reads with MiXCR. The table includes roughly 430,000 distinct CDR3 sequences, about 21% detected once. This material consisted of peripheral blood mononuclear cells (PBMCs), taken when the disease was refractory, from a patient treated with antithyroid drugs. The receptors originated from a female donor with Graves disease. The CDR3 runs from the conserved cysteine through the conserved F or W. The D gene is left open where the match is weak. The size entry is marked missing in some rows and otherwise reads once, few, many or a size class.

v_gene	j_gene	abundance	d_gene	CDR3aa	CDR3nt
TRBV11-2	TRBJ1-1	many	TRBD1	CASRPRQGGDTEAFF	TGTGCCAGCAGGCCTAGACAGGGAGGGGACACTGAAGCTTTCTTT
TRBV7-9	TRBJ2-7	.	TRBD2	CASSYSGSLSYEQYF	TGTGCCAGCAGTTATAGCGGGAGCTTATCCTACGAGCAGTACTTC
TRBV28	TRBJ2-3	few	TRBD1	CASSFRQGRTDTQYF	TGTGCCAGCAGTTTTCGACAGGGCCGCACAGATACGCAGTATTTT
TRBV27	TRBJ1-2	many	.	CASSLDAANYGYTF	TGTGCCAGCAGTTTAGACGCGGCTAACTATGGCTACACCTTC
TRBV20-1	TRBJ2-7	few	TRBD1	CSAAGQGRFYEQYF	TGCAGTGCCGCTGGACAGGGTAGGTTCTACGAGCAGTACTTC
TRBV7-2	TRBJ1-1	few	.	CASSLGAFF	TGTGCCAGCAGCTTAGGAGCTTTCTTT
TRBV5-1	TRBJ2-5	.	TRBD1	CASSPAPTGGYQETQYF	TGCGCCAGCAGCCCAGCCCCGACAGGGGGTTACCAAGAGACCCAGTACTTC
TRBV7-2	TRBJ1-2	.	TRBD1	CASSLGGQGGVGGYTF	TGTGCCAGCAGCTTAGGGGGACAGGGGGGGGTAGGTGGCTACACCTTC
TRBV6-1	TRBJ1-2	.	.	CASSLRKDPYGYTF	TGTGCCAGCAGCCTGAGGAAGGATCCCTATGGCTACACCTTC
TRBV28	TRBJ1-1	few	.	CASSFSYLTRLNTETFF	TGTGCCAGCAGTTTCTCATACCTGACTAGGCTGAACACTGAAACTTTCTTT
TRBV28	TRBJ2-5	many	TRBD2	CASGYSGSKIFSFETQYF	TGTGCCAGCGGATATAGCGGGAGTAAGATCTTCTCATTTGAGACCCAGTACTTC
TRBV30	TRBJ2-1	few	TRBD2	CAWSVGAGVLVEQFF	TGTGCCTGGAGTGTAGGAGCGGGAGTTTTGGTTGAGCAGTTCTTC
TRBV10-3	TRBJ2-2	many	.	CAIALRVAGELFF	TGTGCCATCGCTCTCAGGGTGGCCGGGGAGCTGTTTTTT
TRBV5-8	TRBJ1-2	.	.	CTSSLARNTYGYTF	TGTACCAGCAGCTTGGCCAGGAACACTTATGGCTACACCTTC
TRBV7-9	TRBJ1-2	many	.	CASSSLAGANGYTF	TGTGCCAGCAGCTCCCTGGCAGGGGCCAATGGCTACACCTTC
TRBV28	TRBJ1-1	.	.	CASSLSGEGAFF	TGTGCCAGCAGTTTATCGGGCGAGGGAGCTTTCTTT
TRBV9	TRBJ2-5	few	TRBD2	CASSPSGTSGIGETQYF	TGTGCCAGCAGCCCATCTGGGACTAGCGGGATTGGGGAGACCCAGTACTTC
TRBV29-1	TRBJ2-5	.	TRBD2	CSVEREGGPQETQYF	TGCAGCGTTGAAAGGGAGGGAGGGCCCCAGGAGACCCAGTACTTC
TRBV28	TRBJ2-3	.	TRBD2	CASIRVSGKGDTQYF	TGTGCCAGTATCAGGGTTAGCGGGAAAGGGGATACGCAGTATTTT
TRBV3-1	TRBJ2-7	many	.	CASSQLGSGRSLDEQYF	TGTGCCAGCAGCCAACTGGGATCGGGGAGAAGCCTCGACGAGCAGTACTTC
TRBV20-1	TRBJ2-4	.	.	CSARPHRALAKNIQYF	TGCAGTGCTAGACCCCACAGGGCGCTAGCCAAAAACATTCAGTACTTC
TRBV7-2	TRBJ2-2	.	TRBD2	CASSPPAGVYTGELFF	TGTGCCAGCAGCCCGCCCGCGGGAGTTTATACCGGGGAGCTGTTTTTT
TRBV28	TRBJ1-2	many	.	CASRTVAKNYGYTF	TGTGCCAGCAGAACAGTCGCAAAGAACTATGGCTACACCTTC
TRBV11-2	TRBJ1-1	many	.	CASSLVPEVMNTEAFF	TGTGCCAGCAGCTTAGTCCCAGAGGTGATGAACACTGAAGCTTTCTTT
TRBV3-1	TRBJ1-2	many	.	CASSQDGRDESRGYTF	TGTGCCAGCAGCCAAGATGGGAGGGACGAATCTAGAGGCTACACCTTC
TRBV28	TRBJ1-6	many	.	CASSTPAGSNSPLHF	TGTGCCAGCAGTACCCCTGCGGGGTCCAATTCACCCCTCCACTTT
TRBV24-1	TRBJ2-5	.	.	CATSDSPGRQAQETQYF	TGTGCCACCAGTGATTCCCCGGGGCGACAGGCCCAAGAGACCCAGTACTTC
TRBV9	TRBJ2-1	.	TRBD2	CASSYSGSTYNEQFF	TGTGCCAGCAGCTACAGCGGGAGTACTTACAATGAGCAGTTCTTC
TRBV4-1	TRBJ1-4	few	.	CASSQDEKLFF	TGCGCCAGCAGCCAAGACGAAAAACTGTTTTTT
TRBV7-9	TRBJ1-2	few	.	CASSFDSRDGYTF	TGTGCCAGCAGCTTCGACTCCCGCGATGGCTACACCTTC
TRBV7-9	TRBJ1-2	.	.	CASSSLRQASSNGYTF	TGTGCCAGCAGCTCACTGAGACAGGCCAGCTCTAATGGCTACACCTTC
TRBV28	TRBJ2-7	many	.	CASRHYRAEQYF	TGTGCCAGCAGGCATTACAGGGCCGAGCAGTACTTC
TRBV5-1	TRBJ1-4	many	.	CASSPPSENEKLFF	TGCGCCAGCAGCCCACCGTCGGAGAATGAAAAACTGTTTTTT
TRBV5-1	TRBJ1-1	many	.	CASRSEWTEAFF	TGCGCCAGCAGGTCCGAGTGGACTGAAGCTTTCTTT
TRBV5-1	TRBJ1-1	many	.	CASRWLGGTEAFF	TGCGCCAGCAGATGGCTAGGGGGCACTGAAGCTTTCTTT
TRBV10-3	TRBJ1-4	few	TRBD1	CAISGTGGPNEKLFF	TGTGCCATCAGTGGGACAGGTGGCCCTAATGAAAAACTGTTTTTT
TRBV7-9	TRBJ2-2	few	.	CASSYPGQNTGELFF	TGTGCCAGCAGCTACCCGGGACAGAACACCGGGGAGCTGTTTTTT
TRBV18	TRBJ1-1	.	.	CASSPRTRQNTEAFF	TGTGCCAGCTCACCAAGGACAAGACAGAACACTGAAGCTTTCTTT
TRBV5-1	TRBJ2-2	.	.	CASNADGELFF	TGCGCCAGCAATGCGGACGGGGAGCTGTTTTTT
TRBV10-3	TRBJ2-5	.	.	CAISESTTQETQYF	TGTGCCATCAGTGAGTCGACTACTCAAGAGACCCAGTACTTC
TRBV19	TRBJ2-1	few	.	CASSIEPGLYNEQFF	TGTGCCAGTAGTATAGAACCCGGACTGTACAATGAGCAGTTCTTC
TRBV20-1	TRBJ2-2	few	.	CSAREVVGELFF	TGCAGTGCTAGAGAGGTGGTCGGGGAGCTGTTTTTT
TRBV28	TRBJ1-5	many	.	CASSSGSNQPQHF	TGTGCCAGCAGCTCAGGTAGCAATCAGCCCCAGCATTTT
TRBV28	TRBJ2-2	many	.	CASTTDLGELFF	TGTGCCAGCACGACCGACCTCGGGGAGCTGTTTTTT